This T cell receptor beta chain is drawn from a study of CD8 T cells in ankylosing spondylitis. Via MiXCR, TCRdb re-called the 5' RACE reads, giving one row per CDR3 protein. The sample records roughly 160,000 distinct CDR3 sequences, more than 9% being singletons. The CDR3 totals 11 residues. With V trimmed by 6 bases and J by 10 bases, 1 base remained unmatched. Germline CDR1 MNHEY, CDR2 SMNVEV (reference sequence). This clonotype has at least ten counts. Its cognate antigen is unknown. Study-level findings and limits: Reports say disease-linked clones showed up significantly more in matched ankylosing spondylitis synovial fluid.

J is TRBJ1-1 and V is TRBV27, with TRBD1 matching over 11 bases. This receptor was identified in a male donor with ankylosing spondylitis or in good health (not recorded which). The sample consisted of blood, either unsorted or a sorted T cell fraction (not recorded which). The CDR3 sequence is CASRDRGRAFF. DNA of the CDR3: TGTGCCAGCAGGGACAGGGGGCGAGCTTTCTTT.